The entry below gives a single T cell receptor beta chain sequence along with its context. Its antigen is as yet unknown. This entry comes from a study of response to subunit inactivated influenza vaccine. The CDR3 has 16 amino acids. Germline values: CDR1 SGDLS, CDR2 YYNGEE. Germline trimming cut 0 bases from V and 4 bases from J; bases unmatched to any gene: 4. Notes on the study in general: A suggestion made by the authors is that each seasonal influenza vaccination recruits few new T cells.

TCRdb passed the RT-PCR reads through MiXCR, listing each CDR3 protein once. The sample records about half a million distinct CDR3 sequences, less than 30% being singletons. V and J are TRBV9 and TRBJ2-1; TRBD2 matches 10 bases. The specimen was CD4+ T cells sorted from PBMCs, collected around 5 days after vaccination. This clonotype was sampled from a man in his forties or fifties who received an inactivated influenza vaccine. CDR3 sequence: CASSVGSGGVYNEQFF. In DNA, the CDR3 is TGTGCCAGCAGCGTAGGAAGCGGGGGGGTTTACAATGAGCAGTTCTTC.